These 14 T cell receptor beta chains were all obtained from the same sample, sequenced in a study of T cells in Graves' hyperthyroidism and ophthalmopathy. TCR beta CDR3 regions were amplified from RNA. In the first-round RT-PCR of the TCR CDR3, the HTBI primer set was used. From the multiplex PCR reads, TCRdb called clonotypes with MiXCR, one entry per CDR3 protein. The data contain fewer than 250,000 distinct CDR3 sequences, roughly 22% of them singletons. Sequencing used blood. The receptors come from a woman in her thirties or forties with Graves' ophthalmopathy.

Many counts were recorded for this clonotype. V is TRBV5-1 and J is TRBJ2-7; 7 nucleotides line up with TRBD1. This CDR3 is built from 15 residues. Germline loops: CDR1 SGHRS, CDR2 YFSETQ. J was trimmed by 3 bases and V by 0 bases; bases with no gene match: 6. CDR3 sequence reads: CASSLVGQAFYEQYF. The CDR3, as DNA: TGCGCCAGCAGCTTGGTAGGACAGGCCTTCTACGAGCAGTACTTC.

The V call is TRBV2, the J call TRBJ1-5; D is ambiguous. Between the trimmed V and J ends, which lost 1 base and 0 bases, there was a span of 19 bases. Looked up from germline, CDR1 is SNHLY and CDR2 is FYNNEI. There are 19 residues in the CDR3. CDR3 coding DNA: TGTGCCAGCAGTGAAGGATTTGTGGTAGGATCATATAGCAATCAGCCCCAGCATTTT. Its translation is CASSEGFVVGSYSNQPQHF.

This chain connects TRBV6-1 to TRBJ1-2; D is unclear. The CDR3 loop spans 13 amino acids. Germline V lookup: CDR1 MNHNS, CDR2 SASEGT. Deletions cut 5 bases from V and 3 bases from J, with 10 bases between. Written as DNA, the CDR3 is TGTGCCAGCAGTCCTCAGGCTGACTATGGCTACACCTTC. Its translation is CASSPQADYGYTF.

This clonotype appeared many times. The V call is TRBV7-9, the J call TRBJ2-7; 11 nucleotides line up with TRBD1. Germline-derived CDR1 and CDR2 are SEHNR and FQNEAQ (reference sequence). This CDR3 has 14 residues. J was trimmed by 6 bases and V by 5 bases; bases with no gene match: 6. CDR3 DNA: TGTGCCAGCAGCGGGCCGGACAGGGGGCTCGAGCAGTACTTC. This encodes CASSGPDRGLEQYF.

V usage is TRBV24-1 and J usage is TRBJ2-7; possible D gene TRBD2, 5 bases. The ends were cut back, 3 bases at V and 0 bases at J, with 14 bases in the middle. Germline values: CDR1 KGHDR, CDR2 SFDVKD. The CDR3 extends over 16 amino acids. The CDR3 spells CATSDTVGVNSYEQYF. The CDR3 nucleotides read TGTGCCACCAGTGATACTGTCGGGGTCAACTCCTACGAGCAGTACTTC.

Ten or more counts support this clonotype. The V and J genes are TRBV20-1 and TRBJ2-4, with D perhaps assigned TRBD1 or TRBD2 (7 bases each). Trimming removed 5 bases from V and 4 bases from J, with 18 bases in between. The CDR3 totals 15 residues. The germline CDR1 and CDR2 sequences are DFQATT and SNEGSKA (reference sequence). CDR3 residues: CSARGRDSLKNIQYF. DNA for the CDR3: TGCAGTGCTCGGGGGAGGGACAGTCTAAAAAACATTCAGTACTTC.

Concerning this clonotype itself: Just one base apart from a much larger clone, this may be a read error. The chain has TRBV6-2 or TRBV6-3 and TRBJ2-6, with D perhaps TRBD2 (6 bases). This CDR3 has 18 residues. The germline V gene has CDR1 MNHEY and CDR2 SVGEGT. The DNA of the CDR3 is TGTGCCAGCAAAAAATGGGGGGTTCGAAGCTCTGTGGCCAACGTCCTGACTTTC. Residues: CASKKWGVRSSVANVLTF.

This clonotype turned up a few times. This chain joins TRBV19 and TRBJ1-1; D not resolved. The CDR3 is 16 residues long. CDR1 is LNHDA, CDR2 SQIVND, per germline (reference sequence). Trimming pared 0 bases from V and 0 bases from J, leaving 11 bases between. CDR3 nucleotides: TGTGCCAGTAGTATAGATGGCAGTGGCCTGAACACTGAAGCTTTCTTT. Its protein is CASSIDGSGLNTEAFF.

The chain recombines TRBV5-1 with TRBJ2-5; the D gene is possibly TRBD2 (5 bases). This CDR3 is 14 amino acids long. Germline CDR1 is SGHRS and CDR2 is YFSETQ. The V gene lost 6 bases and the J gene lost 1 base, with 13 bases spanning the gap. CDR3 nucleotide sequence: TGCGCCAGCACCGTTACTAGTGGCCAAGAGACCCAGTACTTC. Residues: CASTVTSGQETQYF. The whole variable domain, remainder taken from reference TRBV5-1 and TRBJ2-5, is KAGVTQTPRYLIKTRGQQVTLSCSPISGHRSVSWYQQTPGQGLQFLFEYFSETQRNKGNFPGRFSGRQFSNSRSEMNVSTLELGDSALYLCASTVTSGQETQYFGPGTRLLVL.

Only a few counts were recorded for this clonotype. The CDR3 DNA sequence: TGTGCCAGCAGCCCGCGACAGGCGGCCCGGGAGACCCAGTACTTC. Translation gives CASSPRQAARETQYF. The chain is built from TRBV7-8 and TRBJ2-5, with D possibly TRBD1 on 6 matching bases. Trimming took 5 bases from V and 5 from J, leaving 18 bases between them. The CDR3 is 15 residues long. Germline CDR1 is SGHVS and CDR2 is FQNEAQ.

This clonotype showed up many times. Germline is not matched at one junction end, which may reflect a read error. CDR3 region: CASSVGGEGASF. In DNA, the CDR3 is TGTGCCAGCAGCGTAGGGGGCGAGGGGGCGAGCTTT. The V gene is TRBV9, the J gene TRBJ1-1; 7 nucleotides match TRBD1. Germline loops: CDR1 SGDLS, CDR2 YYNGEE. CDR3 length: 12 amino acids.

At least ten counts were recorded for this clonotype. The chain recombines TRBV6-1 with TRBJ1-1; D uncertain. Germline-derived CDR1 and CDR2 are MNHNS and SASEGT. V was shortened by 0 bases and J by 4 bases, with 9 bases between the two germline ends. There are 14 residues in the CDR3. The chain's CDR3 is CASSEALRGTEAFF. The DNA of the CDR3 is TGTGCCAGCAGTGAAGCGCTTCGAGGCACTGAAGCTTTCTTT.

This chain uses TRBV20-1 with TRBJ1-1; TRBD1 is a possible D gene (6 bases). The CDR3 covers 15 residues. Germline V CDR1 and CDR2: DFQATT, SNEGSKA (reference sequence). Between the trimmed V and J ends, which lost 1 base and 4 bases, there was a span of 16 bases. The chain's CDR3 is CSARVPWGRGTEAFF. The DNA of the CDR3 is TGCAGTGCTAGAGTTCCTTGGGGGCGAGGCACTGAAGCTTTCTTT.

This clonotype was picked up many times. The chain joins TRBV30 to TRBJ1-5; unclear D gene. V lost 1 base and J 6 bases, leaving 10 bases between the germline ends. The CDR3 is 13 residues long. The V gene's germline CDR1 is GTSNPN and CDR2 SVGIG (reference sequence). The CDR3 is CAWSEQDGQPQHF. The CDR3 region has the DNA TGTGCCTGGAGTGAGCAGGACGGTCAGCCCCAGCATTTT.